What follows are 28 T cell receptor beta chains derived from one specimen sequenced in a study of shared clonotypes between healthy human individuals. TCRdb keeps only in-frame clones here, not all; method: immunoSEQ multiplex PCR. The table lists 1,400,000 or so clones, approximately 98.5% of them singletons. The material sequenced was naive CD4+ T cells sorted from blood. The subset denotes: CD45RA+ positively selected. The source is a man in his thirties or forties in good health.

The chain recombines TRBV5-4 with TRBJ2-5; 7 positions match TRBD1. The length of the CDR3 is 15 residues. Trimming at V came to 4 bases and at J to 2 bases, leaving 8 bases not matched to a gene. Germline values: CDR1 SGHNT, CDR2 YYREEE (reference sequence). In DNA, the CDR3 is TGTGCCAGCAGCCCGAGACAGGGAACTCAAGAGACCCAGTACTTC. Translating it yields CASSPRQGTQETQYF.

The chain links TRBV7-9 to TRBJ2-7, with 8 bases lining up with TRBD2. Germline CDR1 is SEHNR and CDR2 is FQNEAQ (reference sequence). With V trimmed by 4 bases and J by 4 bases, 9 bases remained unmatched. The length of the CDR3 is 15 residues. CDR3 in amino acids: CASSSGRGSGYEQYF. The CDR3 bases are TGTGCCAGCAGCTCCGGGAGGGGGAGTGGTTACGAGCAGTACTTC.

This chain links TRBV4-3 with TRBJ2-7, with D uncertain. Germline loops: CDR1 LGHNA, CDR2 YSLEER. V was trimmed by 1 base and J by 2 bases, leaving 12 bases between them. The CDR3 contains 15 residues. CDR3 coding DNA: TGCGCCAGCAGCCAAGCGGCGGATGAACCCTACGAGCAGTACTTC. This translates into CASSQAADEPYEQYF.

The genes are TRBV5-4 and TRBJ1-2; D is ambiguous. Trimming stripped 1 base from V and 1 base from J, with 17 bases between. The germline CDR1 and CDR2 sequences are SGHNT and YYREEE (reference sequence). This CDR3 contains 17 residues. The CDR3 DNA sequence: TGTGCCAGCAGCTTGCCTGGACGGAAGCAGATTAACTATGGCTACACCTTC. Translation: CASSLPGRKQINYGYTF.

The CDR3 DNA sequence: TGTGCCAGCAGCGCCCGGGACGGCTCATACGACTATAGCAATCAGCCCCAGCATTTT. Amino acids: CASSARDGSYDYSNQPQHF. The genes are TRBV21-1 and TRBJ1-5. TRBV21-1 is flagged as a pseudogene. The CDR3 loop spans 19 amino acids.

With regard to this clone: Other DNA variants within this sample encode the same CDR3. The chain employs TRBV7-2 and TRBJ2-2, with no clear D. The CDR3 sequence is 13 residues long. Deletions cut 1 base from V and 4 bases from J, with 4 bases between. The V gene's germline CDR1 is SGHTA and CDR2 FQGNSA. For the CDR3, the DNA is TGTGCCAGCAGCTTAGTCCCCACCGGGGAGCTGTTTTTT. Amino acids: CASSLVPTGELFF.

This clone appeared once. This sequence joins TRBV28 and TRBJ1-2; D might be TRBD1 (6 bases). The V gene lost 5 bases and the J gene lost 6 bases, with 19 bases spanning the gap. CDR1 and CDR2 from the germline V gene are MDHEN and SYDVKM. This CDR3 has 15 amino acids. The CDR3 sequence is CASSPPQGRGDGYTF. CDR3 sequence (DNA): TGTGCCAGCAGTCCCCCACAGGGCCGGGGAGATGGCTACACCTTC.

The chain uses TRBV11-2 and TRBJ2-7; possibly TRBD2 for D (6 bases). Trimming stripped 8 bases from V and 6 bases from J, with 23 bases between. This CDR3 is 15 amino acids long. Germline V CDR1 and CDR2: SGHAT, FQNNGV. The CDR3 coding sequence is TGTGCCAGCCTCCTCGGGGCGGGGCGGGACTCCGAGCAGTACTTC. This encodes CASLLGAGRDSEQYF.

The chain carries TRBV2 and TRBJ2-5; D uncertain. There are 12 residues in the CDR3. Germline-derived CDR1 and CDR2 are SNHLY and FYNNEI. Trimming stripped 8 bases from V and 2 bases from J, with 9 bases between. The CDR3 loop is CASRQVQETQYF. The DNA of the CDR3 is TGTGCCAGCCGGCAGGTACAAGAGACCCAGTACTTC.

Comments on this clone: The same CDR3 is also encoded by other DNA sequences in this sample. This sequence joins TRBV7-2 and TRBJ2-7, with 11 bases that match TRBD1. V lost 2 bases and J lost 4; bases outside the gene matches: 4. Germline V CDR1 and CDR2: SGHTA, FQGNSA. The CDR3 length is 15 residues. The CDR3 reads CASSLTGQGVYEQYF. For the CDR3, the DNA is TGTGCCAGCAGCTTAACGGGACAGGGGGTATACGAGCAGTACTTC.

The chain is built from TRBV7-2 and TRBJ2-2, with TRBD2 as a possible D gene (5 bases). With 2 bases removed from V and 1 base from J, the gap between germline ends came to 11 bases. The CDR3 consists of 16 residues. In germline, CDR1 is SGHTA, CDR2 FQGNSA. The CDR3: CASSLFWRRNTGELFF. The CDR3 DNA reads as TGTGCCAGCAGCTTATTTTGGAGGAGGAACACCGGGGAGCTGTTTTTT.

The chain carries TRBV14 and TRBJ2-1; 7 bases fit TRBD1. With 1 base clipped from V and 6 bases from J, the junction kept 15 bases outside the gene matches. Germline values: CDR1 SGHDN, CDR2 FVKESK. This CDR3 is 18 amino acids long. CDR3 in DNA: TGTGCCAGCAGCCAAGTTAAAGGGGGCGCTCGTTTTAGCAATGAGCAGTTCTTC. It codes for CASSQVKGGARFSNEQFF.

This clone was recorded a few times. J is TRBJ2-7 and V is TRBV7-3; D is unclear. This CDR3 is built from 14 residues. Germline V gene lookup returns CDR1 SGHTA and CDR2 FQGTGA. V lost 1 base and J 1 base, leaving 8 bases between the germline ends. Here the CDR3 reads CASSLRPGSYEQYF. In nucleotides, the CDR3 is TGTGCCAGCAGCTTAAGGCCCGGTTCCTACGAGCAGTACTTC.

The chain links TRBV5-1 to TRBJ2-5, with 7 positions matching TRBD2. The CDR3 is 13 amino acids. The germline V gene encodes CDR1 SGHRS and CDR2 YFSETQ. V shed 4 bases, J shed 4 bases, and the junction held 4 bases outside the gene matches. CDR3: CASSTPGGETQYF. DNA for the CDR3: TGCGCCAGCAGCACGCCGGGGGGAGAGACCCAGTACTTC.

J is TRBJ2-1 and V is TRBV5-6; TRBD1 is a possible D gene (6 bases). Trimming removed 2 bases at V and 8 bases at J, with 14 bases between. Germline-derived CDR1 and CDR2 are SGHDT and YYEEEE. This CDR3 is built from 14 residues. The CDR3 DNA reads TGTGCCAGCAGCTTACAGGGTTTATCGGATGAGCAGTTCTTC. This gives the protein CASSLQGLSDEQFF.

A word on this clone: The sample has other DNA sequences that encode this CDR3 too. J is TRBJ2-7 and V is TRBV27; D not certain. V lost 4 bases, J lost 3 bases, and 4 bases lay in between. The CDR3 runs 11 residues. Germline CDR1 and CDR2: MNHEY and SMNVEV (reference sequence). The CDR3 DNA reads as TGTGCCAGCAGTTCCGGCTACGAGCAGTACTTC. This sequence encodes CASSSGYEQYF.

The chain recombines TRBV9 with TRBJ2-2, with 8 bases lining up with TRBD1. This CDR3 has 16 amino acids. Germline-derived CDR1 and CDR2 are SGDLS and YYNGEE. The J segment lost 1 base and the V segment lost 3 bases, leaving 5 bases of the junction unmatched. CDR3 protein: CASSAQGALNTGELFF. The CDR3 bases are TGTGCCAGCAGCGCCCAGGGGGCCCTGAACACCGGGGAGCTGTTTTTT.

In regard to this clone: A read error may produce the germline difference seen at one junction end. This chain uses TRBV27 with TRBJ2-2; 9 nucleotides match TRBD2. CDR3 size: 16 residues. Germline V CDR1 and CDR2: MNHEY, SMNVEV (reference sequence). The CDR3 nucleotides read TGTGCCGGCAGTGCAGGACTAGCGAGGAACACCGGGGAGCTGTTTTTT. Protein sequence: CAGSAGLARNTGELFF.

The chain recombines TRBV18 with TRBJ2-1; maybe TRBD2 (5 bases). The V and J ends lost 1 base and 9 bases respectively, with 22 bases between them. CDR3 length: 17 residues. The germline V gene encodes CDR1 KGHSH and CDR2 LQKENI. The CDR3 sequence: CASSPRAAATGVGEQFF. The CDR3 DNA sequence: TGTGCCAGCTCACCACGGGCTGCGGCTACCGGGGTGGGTGAGCAGTTCTTC.

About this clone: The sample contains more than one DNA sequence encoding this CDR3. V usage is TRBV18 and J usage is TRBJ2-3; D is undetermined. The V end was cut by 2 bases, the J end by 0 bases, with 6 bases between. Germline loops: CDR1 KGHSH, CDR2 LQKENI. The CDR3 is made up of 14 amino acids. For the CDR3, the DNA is TGTGCCAGCTCACCAAGCTCTAGCACAGATACGCAGTATTTT. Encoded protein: CASSPSSSTDTQYF.

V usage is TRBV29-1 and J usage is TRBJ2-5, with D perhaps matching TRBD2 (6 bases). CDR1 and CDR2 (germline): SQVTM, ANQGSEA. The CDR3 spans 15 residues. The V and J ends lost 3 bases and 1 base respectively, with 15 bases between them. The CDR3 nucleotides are TGCAGCGTTGATCTATCGCGGGACCCCCAAGAGACCCAGTACTTC. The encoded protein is CSVDLSRDPQETQYF.

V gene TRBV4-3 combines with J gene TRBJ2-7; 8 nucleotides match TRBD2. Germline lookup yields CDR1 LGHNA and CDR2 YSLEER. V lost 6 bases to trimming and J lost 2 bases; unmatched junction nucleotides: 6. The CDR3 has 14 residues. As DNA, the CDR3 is TGCGCCAGCAGTCTCCAAGCGGGAGCCTACGAGCAGTACTTC. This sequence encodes CASSLQAGAYEQYF.

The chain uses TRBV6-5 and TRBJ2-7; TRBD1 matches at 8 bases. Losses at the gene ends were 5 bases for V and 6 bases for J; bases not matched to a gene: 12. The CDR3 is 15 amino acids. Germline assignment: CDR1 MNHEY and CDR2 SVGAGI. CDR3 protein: CASSNRGQGVLEQYF. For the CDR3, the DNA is TGTGCCAGCAGTAATCGAGGACAGGGTGTTCTCGAGCAGTACTTC.

The CDR3 coding sequence is TGTGCCAGCAGCTTGGACCCAGGGGGGTATAACACTGAAGCTTTCTTT. Translation: CASSLDPGGYNTEAFF. This sequence joins TRBV5-4 and TRBJ1-1, with 7 bases matching TRBD1. V lost 0 bases and J lost 2; bases outside the gene matches: 7. CDR1 and CDR2 (germline): SGHNT, YYREEE (reference sequence). CDR3 length: 16 residues.

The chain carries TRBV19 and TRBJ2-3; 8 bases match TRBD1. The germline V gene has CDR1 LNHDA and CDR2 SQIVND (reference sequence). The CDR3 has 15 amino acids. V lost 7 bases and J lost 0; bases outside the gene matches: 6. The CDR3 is CASNNRDRSTDTQYF. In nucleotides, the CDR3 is TGTGCCAGTAACAACCGGGACAGGAGCACAGATACGCAGTATTTT.

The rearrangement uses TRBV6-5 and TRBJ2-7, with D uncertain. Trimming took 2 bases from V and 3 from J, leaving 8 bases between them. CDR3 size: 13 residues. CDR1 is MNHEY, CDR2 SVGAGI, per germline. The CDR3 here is CASSYVGRYEQYF. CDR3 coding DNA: TGTGCCAGCAGTTACGTGGGCCGCTACGAGCAGTACTTC.

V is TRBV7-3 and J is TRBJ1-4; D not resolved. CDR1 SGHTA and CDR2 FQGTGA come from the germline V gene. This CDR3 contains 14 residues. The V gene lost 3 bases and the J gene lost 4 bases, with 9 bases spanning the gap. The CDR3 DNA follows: TGTGCCAGCAGCTTTGGGAGGGTTAATGAAAAACTGTTTTTT. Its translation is CASSFGRVNEKLFF.

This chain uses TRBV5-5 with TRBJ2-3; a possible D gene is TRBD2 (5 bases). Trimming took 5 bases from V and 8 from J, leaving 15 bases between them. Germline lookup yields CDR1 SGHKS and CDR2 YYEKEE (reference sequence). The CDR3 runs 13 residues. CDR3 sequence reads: CASRENSVGTQYF. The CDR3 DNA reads TGTGCCAGCAGAGAGAATAGCGTCGGTACGCAGTATTTT.